The 19 T cell receptor beta chains below were found in one sample sequenced in a study of Ad26.COV2.S vaccination and SARS-CoV-2 variants. Treatment indicated: about 20 received Ad26.COV2.S at low or high dose, single or two shots; 5 received placebo; per-sample allocation not given. Samples were taken on day 63 after the first vaccine or placebo injection. TCRdb keeps only in-frame clones here, not all; method: immunoSEQ multiplex PCR. Seen here are roughly 320,000 clones, just under 85% observed once, and the top ten hold 2.1%. This specimen consisted of peripheral blood, obtained in a trial of Ad26.COV2.S vaccine versus placebo. Receptors were obtained from a person aged 18-60 years who received the Ad26.COV2.S COVID-19 vaccine or a placebo.

This chain links TRBV19 with TRBJ1-5; weak D call: TRBD1 (6 bases). The V end was cut by 3 bases, the J end by 3 bases, with 12 bases between. Germline V gene sequence: CDR1 LNHDA, CDR2 SQIVND (reference sequence). There are 15 residues in the CDR3. CDR3 region: CASSMIGDINQPQHF. The CDR3 region has the DNA TGTGCCAGTAGTATGATTGGGGACATCAATCAGCCCCAGCATTTT.

This chain connects TRBV7-3 to TRBJ1-1, with D unresolved. The CDR3 is 13 residues long. Trimming removed 3 bases from V and 1 base from J, with 6 bases in between. The germline V gene has CDR1 SGHTA and CDR2 FQGTGA. The CDR3 DNA follows: TGTGCCAGCAGCTTTGATACGAACACTGAAGCTTTCTTT. Residues: CASSFDTNTEAFF.

This chain uses TRBV11-3 with TRBJ2-2; D could derive from TRBD1 or TRBD2 (6 bases each). The ends were cut back, 0 bases at V and 3 bases at J, with 17 bases in the middle. The CDR3 loop spans 18 amino acids. In germline, CDR1 is SGHNT, CDR2 YENEEA. The CDR3 bases are TGTGCCAGCAGCTTAGATCGGTTTTACGGGGGCGACACCGGGGAGCTGTTTTTT. Protein: CASSLDRFYGGDTGELFF.

The J gene is TRBJ2-3, the V gene TRBV28; weak D call: TRBD2 (7 bases). The CDR3 length is 15 residues. V was clipped by 6 bases and J by 1 base, with 14 bases between them. The germline CDR1 and CDR2 sequences are MDHEN and SYDVKM. CDR3 sequence: CASSLAGAGTDTQYF. The CDR3 coding sequence is TGTGCCAGCAGCCTGGCGGGGGCTGGCACAGATACGCAGTATTTT.

This clone was observed a single time. This CDR3 reads CASSLAGGLSTDTQYF. The DNA of the CDR3 is TGTGCCAGCAGCTTAGCGGGGGGACTTAGCACAGATACGCAGTATTTT. This chain joins TRBV7-2 and TRBJ2-3; a possible D gene is TRBD2 (6 bases). CDR3 size: 16 residues. Germline V gene sequence: CDR1 SGHTA, CDR2 FQGNSA. V dropped 0 bases and J dropped 0 bases, with 10 bases sitting between them.

This clone was seen a few times. This rearrangement joins TRBV28 to TRBJ2-7; a weak D match, TRBD1 (6 bases). Germline lookup yields CDR1 MDHEN and CDR2 SYDVKM. This CDR3 has 14 residues. The V gene lost 7 bases and the J gene lost 0 bases, with 13 bases spanning the gap. The CDR3 DNA is TGTGCCAGCAATGGGGGCGCGATCTCCTACGAGCAGTACTTC. Protein sequence: CASNGGAISYEQYF.

The chain has TRBV20-1 and TRBJ1-2; D ambiguous. Germline V gene lookup returns CDR1 DFQATT and CDR2 SNEGSKA (reference sequence). This CDR3 has 9 residues. V lost 3 bases and J 6 bases, leaving 2 bases between the germline ends. The CDR3 DNA reads as TGCAGTGCTAGTCATGGCTACACCTTC. Translating it yields CSASHGYTF.

The chain couples TRBV13 to TRBJ1-2, with D possibly being TRBD1 (6 bases). Germline V gives CDR1 PRHDT, CDR2 FYEKMQ (reference sequence). The V end lost 2 bases, the J end lost 5 bases, and 15 bases lay between the germline ends. CDR3 size: 15 residues. The CDR3 DNA sequence: TGTGCCAGCAGCTTACAGGGGATTGAAACTTATGGCTACACCTTC. This codes for CASSLQGIETYGYTF.

The J gene is TRBJ2-7, the V gene TRBV6-5, with TRBD2 as a possible D gene (7 bases). The V gene lost 6 bases and the J gene lost 4 bases, with 13 bases spanning the gap. The germline CDR1 and CDR2 sequences are MNHEY and SVGAGI. The CDR3 has 13 residues. CDR3 sequence reads: CASRRGGSYEQYF. CDR3 nucleotides: TGTGCCAGCAGGCGCGGGGGCTCGTACGAGCAGTACTTC.

This rearrangement joins TRBV9 to TRBJ2-3, with D unresolved. This CDR3 has 14 amino acids. V was pared by 0 bases and J by 5 bases, with 10 bases between. Germline assignment: CDR1 SGDLS and CDR2 YYNGEE. The CDR3 reads CASSVALGLDTQYF. The CDR3 region has the DNA TGTGCCAGCAGCGTAGCCCTTGGTTTAGATACGCAGTATTTT.

This sequence joins TRBV4-1 and TRBJ2-1, with 8 bases lining up with TRBD2. The CDR3 sequence is 16 residues long. J gave up 6 bases and V 4 bases, and 11 bases lay outside the gene matches. From germline, CDR1 is MGHRA and CDR2 YSYEKL. The CDR3 loop reads CASSLTSGGILNEQFF. Here the CDR3 DNA reads TGCGCCAGCAGCCTAACTTCGGGGGGGATACTCAATGAGCAGTTCTTC.

This clone has at least ten counts. The V and J genes are TRBV7-9 and TRBJ1-6; D perhaps matches TRBD1 (5 bases). Trimming removed 5 bases at V and 6 bases at J, with 14 bases between. In germline, CDR1 is SEHNR, CDR2 FQNEAQ (reference sequence). The CDR3 extends over 15 amino acids. The CDR3 protein is CASSPPGPGNSPLHF. As DNA, the CDR3 is TGTGCCAGCAGCCCCCCGGGGCCGGGTAATTCACCCCTCCACTTT. Supplemented by reference TRBV7-9 and TRBJ1-6, the full variable domain reads DTGVSQNPRHKITKRGQNVTFRCDPISEHNRLYWYRQTLGQGPEFLTYFQNEAQLEKSRLLSDRFSAERPKGSFSTLEIQRTEQGDSAMYLCASSPPGPGNSPLHFGNGTRLTVT.

This chain connects TRBV19 to TRBJ1-1; TRBD1 might be the D (5 bases). V lost 5 bases and J 0 bases, leaving 7 bases between the germline ends. Germline CDR1 and CDR2: LNHDA and SQIVND (reference sequence). The CDR3 covers 13 residues. The CDR3 sequence: CASSGGLNTEAFF. CDR3 bases: TGTGCCAGTAGTGGGGGTTTGAACACTGAAGCTTTCTTT.

The rearrangement uses TRBV19 and TRBJ1-1; 9 positions match TRBD1. After removal of 4 bases from V and 6 bases from J, the junction contained 6 bases not matched to a gene. The CDR3 is 14 amino acids. From germline, CDR1 is LNHDA and CDR2 SQIVND (reference sequence). Here the CDR3 reads CASSKRQGDAEAFF. In DNA form, the CDR3 reads TGTGCCAGTAGTAAAAGACAGGGGGATGCTGAAGCTTTCTTT.

This clone is a singleton in its sample. This chain uses TRBV5-6 with TRBJ1-5; D is unclear. The V gene lost 1 base and the J gene lost 3 bases, with 11 bases spanning the gap. CDR1 SGHDT and CDR2 YYEEEE come from the germline V gene. The CDR3 runs 15 residues. This chain's CDR3 is CASSLISQANQPQHF. The CDR3 DNA reads as TGTGCCAGCAGCTTGATATCGCAGGCCAATCAGCCCCAGCATTTT. Drawing the rest from reference TRBV5-6 and TRBJ1-5, the complete variable domain is DAGVTQSPTHLIKTRGQQVTLRCSPKSGHDTVSWYQQALGQGPQFIFQYYEEEERQRGNFPDRFSGHQFPNYSSELNVNALLLGDSALYLCASSLISQANQPQHFGDGTRLSIL.

In its sample, this clone was seen once. This chain joins TRBV15 and TRBJ2-3, with 7 nucleotides matching TRBD2. In germline, CDR1 is LNHNV, CDR2 YYDKDF (reference sequence). V lost 5 bases, J lost 5 bases, and 10 bases stayed unmatched. This CDR3 is 15 amino acids long. CDR3 region: CATSPFGGEGDTQYF. The CDR3 region has the DNA TGTGCCACCAGCCCATTCGGCGGGGAGGGAGATACGCAGTATTTT.

The genes are TRBV29-1 and TRBJ1-2; no definite D call. This CDR3 region has 11 residues. Per germline, CDR1 SQVTM and CDR2 ANQGSEA. Trimming pared 4 bases from V and 9 bases from J, leaving 12 bases between. CDR3 in DNA: TGCAGCGTTGTTGAACCACCTAGCTACACCTTC. It translates to CSVVEPPSYTF.

The chain carries TRBV15 and TRBJ1-6; perhaps TRBD1 as D (6 bases). Germline V CDR1 and CDR2: LNHNV, YYDKDF (reference sequence). The V end was cut by 5 bases, the J end by 7 bases, with 12 bases between. The CDR3 has 14 amino acids. The CDR3 region has the DNA TGTGCCACCAGCGATAGAACAGGGAATTCACCCCTCCACTTT. Its translation: CATSDRTGNSPLHF.

In the case of this clone: The same CDR3 arises from other DNA sequences in this sample as well. The CDR3 region has the DNA TGCGCCAGCAGCTTGGGAGGGGGCTCCTACGAGCAGTACTTC. It encodes CASSLGGGSYEQYF. The chain joins TRBV5-1 to TRBJ2-7, with D perhaps TRBD1 (6 bases). V was shortened by 0 bases and J by 0 bases, with 7 bases between the two germline ends. CDR1 is SGHRS and CDR2 is YFSETQ in the germline V gene. The CDR3 runs to 14 residues.